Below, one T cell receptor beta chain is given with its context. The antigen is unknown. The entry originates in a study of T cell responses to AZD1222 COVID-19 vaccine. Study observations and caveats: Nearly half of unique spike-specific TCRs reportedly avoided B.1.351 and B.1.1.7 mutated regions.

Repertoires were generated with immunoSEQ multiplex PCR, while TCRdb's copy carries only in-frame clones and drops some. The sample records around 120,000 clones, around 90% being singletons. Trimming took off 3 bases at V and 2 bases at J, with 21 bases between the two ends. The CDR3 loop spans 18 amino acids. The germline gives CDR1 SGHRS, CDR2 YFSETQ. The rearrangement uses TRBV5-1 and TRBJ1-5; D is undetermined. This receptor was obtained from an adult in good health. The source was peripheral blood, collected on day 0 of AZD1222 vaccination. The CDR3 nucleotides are TGCGCCAGCAGCTGGGCTTACCTCGGGCGGCAGGGCAATCAGCCCCAGCATTTT. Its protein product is CASSWAYLGRQGNQPQHF. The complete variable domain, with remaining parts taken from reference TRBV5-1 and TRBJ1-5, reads KAGVTQTPRYLIKTRGQQVTLSCSPISGHRSVSWYQQTPGQGLQFLFEYFSETQRNKGNFPGRFSGRQFSNSRSEMNVSTLELGDSALYLCASSWAYLGRQGNQPQHFGDGTRLSIL.